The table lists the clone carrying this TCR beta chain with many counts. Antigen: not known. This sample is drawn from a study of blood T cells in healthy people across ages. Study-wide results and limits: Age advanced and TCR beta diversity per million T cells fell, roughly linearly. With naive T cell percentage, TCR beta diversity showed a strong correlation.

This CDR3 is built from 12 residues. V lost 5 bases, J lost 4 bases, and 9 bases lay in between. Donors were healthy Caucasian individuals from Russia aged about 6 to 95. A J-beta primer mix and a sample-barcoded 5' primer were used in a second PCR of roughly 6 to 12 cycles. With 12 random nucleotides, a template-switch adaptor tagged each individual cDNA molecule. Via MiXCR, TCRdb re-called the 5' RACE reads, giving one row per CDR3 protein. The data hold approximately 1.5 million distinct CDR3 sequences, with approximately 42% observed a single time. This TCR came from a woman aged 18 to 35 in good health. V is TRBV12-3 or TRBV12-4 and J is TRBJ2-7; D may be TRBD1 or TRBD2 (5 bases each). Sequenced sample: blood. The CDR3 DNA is TGTGCCAGCAGTGGGGACCTTTACGAGCAGTACTTC. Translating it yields CASSGDLYEQYF.